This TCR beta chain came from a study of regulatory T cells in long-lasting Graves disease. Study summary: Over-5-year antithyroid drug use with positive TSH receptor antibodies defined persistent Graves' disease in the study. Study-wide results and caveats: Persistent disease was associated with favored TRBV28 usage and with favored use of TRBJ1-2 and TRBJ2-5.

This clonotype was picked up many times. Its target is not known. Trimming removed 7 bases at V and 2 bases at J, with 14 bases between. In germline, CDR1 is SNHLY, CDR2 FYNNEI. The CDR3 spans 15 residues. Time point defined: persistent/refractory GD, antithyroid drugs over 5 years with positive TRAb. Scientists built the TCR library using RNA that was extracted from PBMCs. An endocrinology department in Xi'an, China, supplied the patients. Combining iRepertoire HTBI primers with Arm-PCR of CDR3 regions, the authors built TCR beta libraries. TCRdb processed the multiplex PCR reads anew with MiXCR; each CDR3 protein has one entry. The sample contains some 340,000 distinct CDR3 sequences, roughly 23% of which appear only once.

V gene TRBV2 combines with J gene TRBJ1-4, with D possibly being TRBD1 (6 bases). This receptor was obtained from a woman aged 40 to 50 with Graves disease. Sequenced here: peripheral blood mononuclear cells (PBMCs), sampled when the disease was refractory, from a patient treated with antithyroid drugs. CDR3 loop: CASKDSLGTNEKLFF. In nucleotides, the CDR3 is TGTGCCAGCAAGGACAGCCTGGGGACTAATGAAAAACTGTTTTTT.